This T cell receptor (beta chain) comes out of a study of human T cells and chemical hapten exposure. TCRdb redid the calling of the RACE reads with MiXCR, one entry per CDR3 protein. The table records roughly 90,000 distinct CDR3 sequences, about 11% of them present only once. Noted time point: patch test 3, about 24 weeks after DPC sensitization. Treatment defined: therapeutic diphenylcyclopropenone sensitization with weekly scalp DPC. The V end was cut by 7 bases, the J end by 5 bases, with 23 bases between. The CDR3 length is 16 residues. The clonotype comes from a woman aged 30 to 39 with alopecia areata. Some clones in this sample may be carry-over from other donors' samples. This specimen consisted of whole blood, obtained in connection with sensitization to the hapten diphenylcyclopropenone (DPC). The V and J genes are TRBV12-3 or TRBV12-4 and TRBJ1-1; D is unresolved. CDR3 loop: CASTRLAGGRQTEAFF. CDR3 DNA: TGTGCCAGCACTCGATTGGCGGGCGGAAGGCAAACTGAAGCTTTCTTT.